This T cell receptor (beta chain) stems from a study of T-cell reconstitution after alpha-beta-depleted transplantation in children. The authors prepared the TCRbeta library with unique molecular identifiers. Each CDR3 protein gets one entry after TCRdb re-called the PCR reads with MiXCR. The sample has hundreds of thousands of distinct CDR3 sequences; approximately 13% are singletons. This clonotype was observed at least ten times. V shed 3 bases, J shed 0 bases, and the junction held 10 bases outside the gene matches. The germline CDR1 and CDR2 sequences are ENHRY and SYGVKD. This CDR3 has 18 amino acids.

The source of this sequence is a human donor who donated a stem cell graft to a child with combined immunodeficiency. The sequences come from PBMCs from the stem cell graft donor, collected from the stem cell graft. The chain links TRBV10-3 to TRBJ1-5; 8 nucleotides agree with TRBD1. CDR3 DNA sequence: TGTGCCATCAGTGAATCTTCCGGGACAGGTTATAGCAATCAGCCCCAGCATTTT. It translates to CAISESSGTGYSNQPQHF.